The rows below give T cell receptor beta chains drawn from one sample of a study of regulatory T cells in long-lasting Graves disease. Each CDR3 protein gets one entry after TCRdb re-called the multiplex PCR reads with MiXCR. The top ten clones hold more than 35% of a sample with approximately 300,000 distinct CDR3 sequences, 15% to 20% of them seen once. Sequencing was performed on peripheral blood mononuclear cells (PBMCs), taken at new diagnosis, from a patient treated with antithyroid drugs. The receptor set was obtained from a female donor with Graves disease. Both conserved end residues are part of each CDR3. The D gene is left open where the match is weak. Where a row states a size, it is once, few, many or the class of an expanded clone; other rows omit it.

D | size | J | V | CDR3 | DNA
TRBD1 | many | TRBJ1-3 | TRBV10-3 | CAIRGTDSGNTIYF | TGTGCCATCAGAGGGACAGACTCTGGAAACACCATATATTTT
. | few | TRBJ1-2 | TRBV19 | CASSIGRGYTF | TGTGCCAGTAGTATAGGGCGAGGCTACACCTTC
TRBD1 | . | TRBJ1-1 | TRBV5-6 | CASSGWTGLNTEAFF | TGTGCCAGCAGCGGCTGGACAGGACTGAACACTGAAGCTTTCTTT
. | many | TRBJ2-7 | TRBV19 | CASRSGAGGRTYEQYF | TGTGCCAGTAGATCGGGGGCTGGCGGGCGTACCTACGAGCAGTACTTC
TRBD1 | . | TRBJ2-6 | TRBV5-4 | CASRAGTAIPGANVLTF | TGTGCCAGCAGGGCCGGGACAGCGATCCCTGGGGCCAACGTCCTGACTTTC
TRBD2 | once | TRBJ2-3 | TRBV15 | CATSRHPGEGRRPQYF | TGTGCCACCAGCAGACACCCCGGGGAGGGGCGACGGCCCCAGTATTTT
TRBD2 | many | TRBJ2-3 | TRBV7-6 | CASSLGTSGRIDTQYF | TGTGCCAGCAGCTTAGGGACTAGCGGCAGGATAGATACGCAGTATTTT
. | . | TRBJ1-1 | TRBV27 | CASSNLQVRNTEAFF | TGTGCCAGCTCGAATCTACAAGTACGGAACACTGAAGCTTTCTTT
. | many | TRBJ1-1 | TRBV27 | CASISGQSGDTEAFF | TGTGCCAGCATCTCAGGACAGTCCGGGGACACTGAAGCTTTCTTT
TRBD1 | once | TRBJ2-7 | TRBV28 | CAGSIRQGQYF | TGTGCCGGCAGTATTAGACAGGGGCAGTACTTC
. | few | TRBJ2-2 | TRBV7-2 | CASSPWTVNTRELFF | TGTGCCAGCAGCCCCTGGACGGTGAACACCAGGGAGCTGTTTTTT
. | . | TRBJ2-5 | TRBV6-1 | CASSQGFMGETQYF | TGTGCCAGCAGCCAGGGGTTTATGGGAGAGACCCAGTACTTC
TRBD1 | few | TRBJ2-5 | TRBV6-2/TRBV6-3 | CASSTGTGVETQYF | TGTGCCAGCAGCACCGGGACAGGGGTGGAGACCCAGTACTTC
TRBD1 | . | TRBJ1-6 | TRBV12-3/TRBV12-4 | CASSYDRAGSPLHF | TGTGCCAGCAGTTATGACAGGGCTGGTTCACCCCTCCACTTT
TRBD1 | many | TRBJ2-3 | TRBV6-1 | CASSGSGTVTDTQYF | TGTGCCAGCAGCGGATCCGGGACAGTCACAGATACGCAGTATTTT
TRBD2 | many | TRBJ2-1 | TRBV4-2 | CASIPVAGGLNEQFF | TGTGCCAGCATCCCAGTTGCGGGAGGGCTAAATGAGCAGTTCTTC
. | many | TRBJ1-3 | TRBV3-1 | CASSQDRYSGNTIYF | TGTGCCAGCAGCCAAGACCGTTACAGTGGAAACACCATATATTTT
. | few | TRBJ1-3 | TRBV5-1 | CASSPSETSSGNTIYF | TGCGCCAGCAGCCCCTCCGAGACAAGCTCTGGAAACACCATATATTTT
TRBD2 | few | TRBJ2-3 | TRBV20-1 | CSGASGIAIDTQYF | TGCAGTGGAGCTAGCGGGATCGCGATAGATACGCAGTATTTT